A single sample gave rise to the 21 T cell receptor beta chains below, sequenced in a study of blood T cell repertoires in COVID-19. The protocol was immunoSEQ multiplex PCR, while the TCRdb copy is restricted to in-frame clones and leaves out a portion. Found here are approximately 190,000 clones, approximately 82% of them singletons; the top ten hold approximately 6.9%. The sequenced material came from peripheral blood. These receptors all come from a human donor with acute or convalescent COVID-19. The donor label of this sample is uncertain.

The chain is built from TRBV11-2 and TRBJ2-1, with no clear D. CDR1 SGHAT and CDR2 FQNNGV come from the germline V gene. This CDR3 contains 14 residues. V was clipped by 5 bases and J by 2 bases, with 10 bases between them. The CDR3 nucleotides are TGTGCCAGCAGCCATAACTACGCCTACAATGAGCAGTTCTTC. Amino acid sequence: CASSHNYAYNEQFF. The variable domain in full, completed from reference TRBV11-2 and TRBJ2-1, reads EAGVAQSPRYKIIEKRQSVAFWCNPISGHATLYWYQQILGQGPKLLIQFQNNGVVDDSQLPKDRFSAERLKGVDSTLKIQPAKLEDSAVYLCASSHNYAYNEQFFGPGTRLTVL.

The chain links TRBV5-1 to TRBJ2-1; 9 bases map to TRBD2. The J segment lost 9 bases and the V segment lost 4 bases, leaving 8 bases of the junction unmatched. The V gene's germline CDR1 is SGHRS and CDR2 YFSETQ. CDR3 length: 14 residues. This CDR3 is CASSGVAGAREQFF. Written as DNA, the CDR3 is TGCGCCAGCAGCGGAGTAGCGGGAGCGCGTGAGCAGTTCTTC.

This clone was counted only a few times. The gene calls are TRBV3-1 (or the pseudogene TRBV3-2) and TRBJ1-5; possibly TRBD1 for D (5 bases). Germline CDR1 reads LGHDT; CDR2 reads YNNKEL (reference sequence). V shed 1 base and J shed 0 bases, with 7 bases lying between them. The CDR3 contains 15 residues. CDR3 amino acids: CASSQAGNSNQPQHF. In nucleotides, the CDR3 is TGTGCCAGCAGCCAAGCAGGGAATAGCAATCAGCCCCAGCATTTT.

The chain uses TRBV18 and TRBJ1-3, with TRBD1 identical over 7 bases. J lost 0 bases, V lost 6 bases, and 8 bases had no gene match. The CDR3 runs 16 residues. The V gene's germline CDR1 is KGHSH and CDR2 LQKENI. In DNA form, the CDR3 reads TGTGCCAGCTCCCTCGGGACAGTCGGCTCTGGAAACACCATATATTTT. Translated: CASSLGTVGSGNTIYF. The complete variable domain, with remaining parts taken from reference TRBV18 and TRBJ1-3, reads NAGVMQNPRHLVRRRGQEARLRCSPMKGHSHVYWYRQLPEEGLKFMVYLQKENIIDESGMPKERFSAEFPKEGPSILRIQQVVRGDSAAYFCASSLGTVGSGNTIYFGEGSWLTVV.

The rearrangement joins TRBV30 to TRBJ2-3; D gene ambiguous. CDR1 and CDR2 (germline): GTSNPN, SVGIG (reference sequence). Between the trimmed V and J ends, which lost 1 base and 5 bases, there was a span of 4 bases. CDR3 size: 11 residues. CDR3 sequence reads: CAWSAGDTQYF. The CDR3 DNA sequence: TGTGCCTGGAGTGCAGGAGATACGCAGTATTTT.

This clone was detected a few times. The chain uses TRBV10-2 and TRBJ1-1; weak D call: TRBD1 (5 bases). The germline CDR1 and CDR2 sequences are WSHSY and SAAADI. This CDR3 is 14 amino acids long. Trimming left V 0 bases short and J 5 bases short, with 10 bases between. The CDR3 bases are TGCGCCAGCAGTGAGTCGGCAGGGAGGACTGAAGCTTTCTTT. Protein sequence: CASSESAGRTEAFF.

V gene TRBV18 combines with J gene TRBJ1-2, with 8 bases fitting TRBD1. The CDR3 is 16 amino acids. Unmatched junction bases numbered 16, after V lost 2 bases and J lost 11 bases. Per the germline V gene, CDR1 is KGHSH and CDR2 is LQKENI. CDR3: CASSPGTGRETMRYTF. The CDR3 DNA reads as TGTGCCAGCTCACCAGGGACAGGTCGGGAGACTATGCGGTACACCTTC.

The V call is TRBV5-4, the J call TRBJ2-7, with 10 bases aligning to TRBD1. The CDR3 contains 14 residues. Germline V lookup: CDR1 SGHNT, CDR2 YYREEE (reference sequence). The V segment lost 3 bases and the J segment 6 bases; nucleotides outside the gene matches: 6. CDR3 sequence (DNA): TGTGCCAGCAGCTCTCCCGGGACAGGGGTCGAGCAGTACTTC. As protein: CASSSPGTGVEQYF. Full variable domain (outside the CDR3, taken from reference TRBV5-4 and TRBJ2-7): ETGVTQSPTHLIKTRGQQVTLRCSSQSGHNTVSWYQQALGQGPQFIFQYYREEENGRGNFPPRFSGLQFPNYSSELNVNALELDDSALYLCASSSPGTGVEQYFGPGTRLTVT.

This chain uses TRBV16 with TRBJ2-5, with TRBD1 matching 9 bases. This CDR3 contains 15 residues. The germline V gene has CDR1 KGHSY and CDR2 FQNENV. V gave up 2 bases and J gave up 4 bases; unmatched junction bases: 5. The CDR3 nucleotides are TGTGCCAGCAGCCAAACGGGACAGGGAATAGAGACCCAGTACTTC. Translated: CASSQTGQGIETQYF.

V and J are TRBV28 and TRBJ2-1; 8 bases are shared with TRBD2. This CDR3 is built from 16 residues. After removal of 2 bases from V and 4 bases from J, the junction contained 7 bases not matched to a gene. CDR1 and CDR2 (germline): MDHEN, SYDVKM. CDR3 sequence (DNA): TGTGCCAGCAGTTTAGTGGGGTTAGCGGGATACAATGAGCAGTTCTTC. Its translation: CASSLVGLAGYNEQFF.

This clone was detected once. The rearrangement uses TRBV7-9 and TRBJ1-5; D remains ambiguous. The germline V and J ends were trimmed by 5 bases and 3 bases, with 11 bases remaining between them. The CDR3 is 14 amino acids. Germline V gene sequence: CDR1 SEHNR, CDR2 FQNEAQ (reference sequence). CDR3 region: CASSAGSFNQPQHF. The CDR3 DNA reads as TGTGCCAGCAGCGCCGGGAGCTTCAATCAGCCCCAGCATTTT.

This chain links TRBV28 with TRBJ1-5, with D perhaps matching TRBD1 (6 bases). The length of the CDR3 is 14 residues. Between the trimmed V and J ends, which lost 11 bases and 0 bases, there was a span of 14 bases. Germline V CDR1 and CDR2: MDHEN, SYDVKM. DNA of the CDR3: TGTGCCGCGGGGGCAGTCCATAGCAATCAGCCCCAGCATTTT. Translated: CAAGAVHSNQPQHF.

The gene calls are TRBV5-1 and TRBJ2-7, with 10 bases that match TRBD1. The CDR3 extends over 17 amino acids. The germline gives CDR1 SGHRS, CDR2 YFSETQ. V was clipped by 0 bases and J by 2 bases; unmatched bases: 8. This CDR3 reads CASSLGFGTGVTYEQYF. CDR3 DNA: TGCGCCAGCAGCTTGGGGTTTGGGACAGGGGTGACCTACGAGCAGTACTTC.

This clone has a handful of counts. This chain connects TRBV6-1 to TRBJ2-5; tentatively, D is TRBD1 (5 bases). The CDR3 has 17 amino acids. Trimming took off 1 base at V and 1 base at J, with 16 bases between the two ends. The germline V gene encodes CDR1 MNHNS and CDR2 SASEGT. The CDR3, as DNA: TGTGCCAGCAGTGAAGGTGTGAAGGGTCAGGGCCAAGAGACCCAGTACTTC. It encodes CASSEGVKGQGQETQYF.

The CDR3 DNA follows: TGTGCCAGCAGCCCTGACAGGGTCGACACTGAAGCTTTCTTT. It specifies CASSPDRVDTEAFF. The chain has TRBV11-1 and TRBJ1-1; 7 bases are shared with TRBD1. Looked up from germline, CDR1 is SGHAT and CDR2 is FQDESV (reference sequence). CDR3 size: 14 residues. The J segment lost 3 bases and the V segment lost 5 bases, leaving 6 bases of the junction unmatched.

The chain carries TRBV9 and TRBJ2-1; 10 bases fit TRBD2. V lost 0 bases and J lost 9; bases outside the gene matches: 9. The CDR3 runs to 16 residues. Per the germline V gene, CDR1 is SGDLS and CDR2 is YYNGEE. The CDR3 is CASSVGASGRTGEQFF. The DNA of the CDR3 is TGTGCCAGCAGCGTAGGGGCTAGCGGGAGAACGGGTGAGCAGTTCTTC.

The chain uses TRBV29-1 and TRBJ1-2; D remains ambiguous. The V end was cut by 3 bases, the J end by 8 bases, with 10 bases between. The germline V gene encodes CDR1 SQVTM and CDR2 ANQGSEA. The CDR3 is 11 residues long. The chain's CDR3 is CSVEVRNGYTF. The DNA for the CDR3 is TGCAGCGTTGAGGTCAGGAACGGCTACACCTTC.

This clone has a single count. The chain uses TRBV6-5 and TRBJ1-1; 9 nucleotides line up with TRBD1. Germline CDR1 and CDR2: MNHEY and SVGAGI. V shed 6 bases, J shed 7 bases, and the junction held 9 bases outside the gene matches. The CDR3 has 14 amino acids. CDR3 nucleotides: TGTGCCAGCAGCCGGGACAGGGAAAAAGGTGAAGCTTTCTTT. This gives the protein CASSRDREKGEAFF.

The V and J genes are TRBV18 and TRBJ2-3; 10 bases fit TRBD2. Germline V CDR1 and CDR2: KGHSH, LQKENI. This CDR3 is built from 16 residues. V gave up 3 bases and J gave up 3 bases; unmatched junction bases: 6. The CDR3 nucleotides are TGTGCCAGCTCACCGCTAGGGACTAGCGTGACAGATACGCAGTATTTT. Translating gives CASSPLGTSVTDTQYF.

The table lists this clone with a few counts. The rearrangement joins TRBV10-2 to TRBJ1-4; D not resolved. The length of the CDR3 is 13 residues. Trimming took 10 bases from V and 5 from J, leaving 14 bases between them. CDR1 and CDR2 (germline): WSHSY, SAAADI. Here the CDR3 reads CATWGGRNEKLFF. The CDR3 DNA follows: TGCGCCACCTGGGGAGGGAGGAATGAAAAACTGTTTTTT.

CDR3 sequence: CASSSPGQRYSYEQYF. DNA of the CDR3: TGTGCCAGCAGTTCCCCGGGACAGCGATACTCCTACGAGCAGTACTTC. The genes are TRBV28 and TRBJ2-7, with TRBD1 identical over 7 bases. Germline CDR1 MDHEN, CDR2 SYDVKM. Germline trimming cut 4 bases from V and 0 bases from J; bases unmatched to any gene: 9. This CDR3 contains 16 residues.